This T cell receptor (beta chain) is from a study of neurological immune-mediated disorders. Whole-study results and caveats: Phylogenetic grouping assigned the repertoires of 18 of 34 multiple sclerosis patients to a single cluster of related CDR3 sequences. This cluster may be a repertoire-level signature. The most TCR clonal expansion was seen in HTLV-1-associated myelopathy, whereas the least was seen in multiple sclerosis, below the level in healthy controls.

This clonotype has ten or more counts. The target antigen is unknown. CDR3 length equals 13 residues. CDR1 and CDR2 (germline): DFQATT, SNEGSKA (reference sequence). With V trimmed by 4 bases and J by 3 bases, 2 bases remained unmatched. Indicated time point: longitudinal time-point 2. From 2 million PBMCs stored at -80 C, the unsorted libraries were generated. It was by 5'RACE with 10-nucleotide random UMIs that the cDNA was made. TCRdb reanalysed the 5' RACE reads using MiXCR and keeps one entry per CDR3 protein. The sample lists about 80,000 distinct CDR3 sequences; 5% to 6.5% were seen once. The sample was PBMCs. The V and J genes are TRBV20-1 and TRBJ2-3, with 9 bases that match TRBD2. The receptor was isolated from a woman aged 60-75 years with multiple sclerosis. The CDR3 nucleotides read TGCAGTGCTAAGGCGGGGGGGACAGATACGCAGTATTTT. Translation gives CSAKAGGTDTQYF.